The text below deals with one T cell receptor beta chain. Antigen unknown. This record belongs to a study of cytomegalovirus exposure and HLA in healthy donors. General study points: Immune exposure was documented only through CMV serostatus.

PCR involved 60 Vbeta and 13 Jbeta primers. TCRdb keeps only in-frame clones here, not all; method: immunoSEQ multiplex PCR. The table includes 150,000 or so clones, about 80% detected once. The sample taken for sequencing was PBMCs. The sequence was collected from a young man in good health and CMV-seropositive.

CDR3 residues: CSVDGGTGSSYEQYF. Written as DNA, the CDR3 is TGCAGCGTCGATGGGGGGACAGGGAGCTCCTACGAGCAGTACTTC. The V gene is TRBV29-1, the J gene TRBJ2-7; 9 bases line up with TRBD1. The CDR3 has 15 amino acids. Germline V gives CDR1 SQVTM, CDR2 ANQGSEA. The junction had 9 bases not matched to a gene; V was cut back by 6 bases and J by 0 bases.